This T cell receptor beta chain was found in a study of blood T cell repertoires in COVID-19. Trimming took off 4 bases at V and 4 bases at J, with 11 bases between the two ends. The CDR3 sequence is 15 residues long. The germline V gene encodes CDR1 SGHAT and CDR2 FQNNGV. The repertoire was sequenced with immunoSEQ multiplex PCR; TCRdb's copy has only in-frame clones and lacks some. The sample includes roughly 400,000 clones, 88% of them seen just once. The rearrangement joins TRBV11-2 to TRBJ1-6, with D perhaps matching TRBD1 (5 bases). Sample: PBMCs or T cells enriched from blood (not recorded which). The clonotype was recovered from a woman aged 40 to 55 with acute COVID-19. CDR3 nucleotides: TGTGCCAGCAGCTCACCGACAGTTTATAATTCACCCCTCCACTTT. Translating it yields CASSSPTVYNSPLHF.